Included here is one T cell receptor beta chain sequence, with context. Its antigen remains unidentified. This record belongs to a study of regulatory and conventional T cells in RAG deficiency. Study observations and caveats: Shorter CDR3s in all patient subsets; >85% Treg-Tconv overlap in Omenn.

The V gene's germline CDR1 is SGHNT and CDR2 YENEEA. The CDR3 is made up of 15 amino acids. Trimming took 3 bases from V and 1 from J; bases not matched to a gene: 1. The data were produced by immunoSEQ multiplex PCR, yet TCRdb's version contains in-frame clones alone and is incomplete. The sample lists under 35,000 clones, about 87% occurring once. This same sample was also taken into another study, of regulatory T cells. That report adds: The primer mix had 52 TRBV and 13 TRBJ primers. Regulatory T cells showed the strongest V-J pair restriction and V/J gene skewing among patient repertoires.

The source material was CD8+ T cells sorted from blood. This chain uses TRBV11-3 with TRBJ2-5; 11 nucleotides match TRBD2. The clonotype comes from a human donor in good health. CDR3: CASSLTSGTQETQYF. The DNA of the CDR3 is TGTGCCAGCAGCTTGACTAGCGGGACCCAAGAGACCCAGTACTTC.